The 20 T cell receptor beta chains below come from one sample, sequenced in a study of T cells in Graves' hyperthyroidism and ophthalmopathy. TCR beta CDR3 sequences were amplified from RNA transcripts. Carried out on the TCR CDR3, a first-round RT-PCR used the HTBI primer set. TCRdb re-analysed the multiplex PCR reads in MiXCR, keeping a single row per CDR3 protein. The sample contains around 35,000 distinct CDR3 sequences, under 65% of which appear only once. Specimen: blood. These receptor sequences come from a woman between 40 and 55 years old with Graves' ophthalmopathy.

This chain uses TRBV7-8 with TRBJ2-5, with TRBD2 as a possible D gene (6 bases). This CDR3 has 19 residues. Trimming took 3 bases from V and 2 from J, leaving 25 bases between them. Germline V gene lookup returns CDR1 SGHVS and CDR2 FQNEAQ. The CDR3 nucleotides read TGTGCCAGCAGCTTCCCAGCGGAAGCGGAGGGAATCGGGCAAGAGACCCAGTACTTC. It is translated as CASSFPAEAEGIGQETQYF. Drawing the rest from reference TRBV7-8 and TRBJ2-5, the complete variable domain is GAGVSQSPRYKVAKRGQDVALRCDPISGHVSLFWYQQALGQGPEFLTYFQNEAQLDKSGLPSDRFFAERPEGSVSTLKIQRTQQEDSAVYLCASSFPAEAEGIGQETQYFGPGTRLLVL.

This clonotype was seen at least ten times. This rearrangement joins TRBV4-1 to TRBJ2-7; D perhaps matches TRBD2 (5 bases). This CDR3 spans 15 amino acids. Germline V gene data show CDR1 as MGHRA and CDR2 as YSYEKL. V lost 0 bases and J 2 bases, leaving 11 bases between the germline ends. The chain's CDR3 is CASSQDRLPAYEQYF. The CDR3 DNA follows: TGCGCCAGCAGCCAAGACCGACTACCCGCCTACGAGCAGTACTTC.

This clonotype showed up just a few times. The J gene is TRBJ2-7, the V gene TRBV28; 9 nucleotides agree with TRBD1. The V gene's germline CDR1 is MDHEN and CDR2 SYDVKM. The CDR3 extends over 13 amino acids. The V gene end was trimmed by 6 bases and the J gene end by 6 bases; junction bases not matched to a gene: 6. CDR3 DNA sequence: TGTGCCAGCAGGAGACAGGGGGTCTCCGAGCAGTACTTC. The encoded protein is CASRRQGVSEQYF.

This clonotype was seen only a few times. CDR3 sequence: CASSPQRGGTDTQYF. CDR3 nucleotide sequence: TGTGCCAGCTCACCACAGCGGGGGGGCACAGATACGCAGTATTTT. V usage is TRBV18 and J usage is TRBJ2-3; 9 bases agree with TRBD2. The V and J ends lost 1 base and 1 base, in that order; junction bases with no gene match: 0. CDR1 and CDR2 (germline): KGHSH, LQKENI. The CDR3 length is 15 residues.

This clonotype was found a few times. The chain employs TRBV6-6 and TRBJ2-5; TRBD2 aligns across 9 bases. CDR3 length equals 15 residues. Trimming removed 8 bases from V and 2 bases from J; junction bases left unmatched: 9. Germline values: CDR1 MNHNY, CDR2 SVGAGI (reference sequence). CDR3 sequence: CASLSGRWGQETQYF. In DNA form, the CDR3 reads TGTGCCAGCCTAAGCGGGAGGTGGGGACAAGAGACCCAGTACTTC.

This clonotype came up many times. J is TRBJ1-4 and V is TRBV19; D not certain. Trimming took off 7 bases at V and 6 bases at J, with 12 bases between the two ends. From germline, CDR1 is LNHDA and CDR2 SQIVND (reference sequence). CDR3 length: 13 amino acids. The CDR3 DNA is TGTGCCAGTATTGGGAGTCACGATGAAAAACTGTTTTTT. Protein: CASIGSHDEKLFF.

This clonotype was picked up many times. The V and J genes are TRBV6-6 and TRBJ2-5; 11 bases agree with TRBD1. The CDR3 contains 15 residues. V was clipped by 7 bases and J by 1 base; unmatched bases: 5. Germline V lookup: CDR1 MNHNY, CDR2 SVGAGI (reference sequence). The CDR3 nucleotides read TGTGCCAGCATTGCCGGGACAGGGGGCCAAGAGACCCAGTACTTC. It translates to CASIAGTGGQETQYF.

This clonotype was seen at least ten times. CDR3 DNA sequence: TGCAGTGCTAGAGTTGCGGGGGGGCCCAGGGAGACCCAGTACTTC. Its protein is CSARVAGGPRETQYF. The V gene is TRBV20-1, the J gene TRBJ2-5; 9 positions agree with TRBD2. CDR1 DFQATT and CDR2 SNEGSKA come from the germline V gene (reference sequence). Unmatched junction bases numbered 8, after V lost 1 base and J lost 5 bases. The CDR3 extends over 15 amino acids.

Of note for this clonotype: Its ends do not fully match the called genes, so a read error is possible. This sequence joins TRBV5-1 and TRBJ2-1, with no clear D. The length of the CDR3 is 16 residues. CDR1 and CDR2 (germline): SGHRS, YFSETQ. The CDR3 loop is CTSTPYGRVSYNEQFF. The DNA of the CDR3 is TGCACCAGCACCCCGTATGGCCGGGTCAGCTACAATGAGCAGTTCTTC.

V and J are TRBV2 and TRBJ1-5; D unclear. Germline CDR1 SNHLY, CDR2 FYNNEI. Trimming removed 5 bases at V and 11 bases at J, with 13 bases between. This CDR3 has 12 residues. CDR3 sequence: CASSTDVETQHF. The CDR3 DNA reads TGTGCCAGCAGTACGGACGTAGAGACCCAGCATTTT.

The chain carries TRBV14 and TRBJ2-3, with 8 bases fitting TRBD1. Per germline, CDR1 SGHDN and CDR2 FVKESK. Losses at the gene ends were 3 bases for V and 4 bases for J; bases not matched to a gene: 6. This CDR3 region has 15 residues. This CDR3 reads CASSHGQGPADTQYF. The CDR3 DNA follows: TGTGCCAGCAGCCACGGACAGGGTCCCGCAGATACGCAGTATTTT.

This clonotype was seen many times. This chain links TRBV12-3 or TRBV12-4 with TRBJ1-5; D is ambiguous. The CDR3 sequence is 12 residues long. The V end was cut by 4 bases, the J end by 4 bases, with 5 bases between. The chain's CDR3 is CASSYYNQPQHF. The CDR3 nucleotides are TGTGCCAGCAGTTACTATAATCAGCCCCAGCATTTT.

The sample holds many counts of this clonotype. The rearrangement joins TRBV7-9 to TRBJ1-2; weak D call: TRBD1 (5 bases). The germline V gene has CDR1 SEHNR and CDR2 FQNEAQ (reference sequence). Deletions cut 3 bases from V and 3 bases from J, with 11 bases between. This CDR3 comprises 14 residues. CDR3 coding DNA: TGTGCCAGCAGCTTGGACGGAGGGGACTATGGCTACACCTTC. Translation: CASSLDGGDYGYTF.

V usage is TRBV7-8 and J usage is TRBJ2-5; D possibly matches TRBD1 or TRBD2 (5 bases each). In germline, CDR1 is SGHVS, CDR2 FQNEAQ. This CDR3 has 14 residues. Trimming shortened V by 5 bases and J by 5 bases, and 15 bases separated the two germline ends. CDR3 residues: CASSPWWDLETQYF. In DNA form, the CDR3 reads TGTGCCAGCAGCCCCTGGTGGGACCTGGAGACCCAGTACTTC. Drawing the rest from reference TRBV7-8 and TRBJ2-5, the complete variable domain is GAGVSQSPRYKVAKRGQDVALRCDPISGHVSLFWYQQALGQGPEFLTYFQNEAQLDKSGLPSDRFFAERPEGSVSTLKIQRTQQEDSAVYLCASSPWWDLETQYFGPGTRLLVL.

This clonotype was seen many times. The J gene is TRBJ2-3, the V gene TRBV5-6, with D possibly called TRBD1 or TRBD2 (5 bases each). Trimming shortened V by 2 bases and J by 5 bases, and 21 bases separated the two germline ends. Germline V lookup: CDR1 SGHDT, CDR2 YYEEEE. The length of the CDR3 is 17 residues. The CDR3: CASSLEGTRATGDTQYF. In nucleotides, the CDR3 is TGTGCCAGCAGCTTAGAAGGGACGAGGGCCACGGGAGATACGCAGTATTTT.

Many counts were recorded for this clonotype. The chain has TRBV27 and TRBJ2-7; D gene ambiguous. The CDR3 is 14 residues long. V lost 2 bases to trimming and J lost 0 bases, with 8 bases between them. The germline gives CDR1 MNHEY, CDR2 SMNVEV (reference sequence). The CDR3 sequence: CASSLRAGSYEQYF. The CDR3 DNA reads TGTGCCAGCAGTTTAAGGGCTGGCTCCTACGAGCAGTACTTC.

This clonotype was recorded at least ten times. The rearrangement links TRBV6-1 to TRBJ2-7; D possibly corresponds to TRBD1 (6 bases). CDR1 and CDR2 from the germline V gene are MNHNS and SASEGT. Trimming left V 1 base short and J 1 base short, with 8 bases between. The CDR3 contains 14 residues. The CDR3 sequence is CASSEVDRSYEQYF. The CDR3, as DNA: TGTGCCAGCAGTGAAGTAGACAGGTCCTACGAGCAGTACTTC.

This clonotype has a handful of counts. V and J are TRBV15 and TRBJ1-2; D is unresolved. Looked up from germline, CDR1 is LNHNV and CDR2 is YYDKDF (reference sequence). This CDR3 contains 16 residues. V lost 1 base and J lost 4, with 16 bases in between. The CDR3 nucleotides read TGTGCCACCAGCAGAGGTGGGAGTTCGGGCGGCTATGGCTACACCTTC. Translated: CATSRGGSSGGYGYTF.

V and J are TRBV7-6 and TRBJ2-5, with a tentative D call TRBD2 (5 bases). This CDR3 is 12 amino acids long. V gave up 5 bases and J gave up 9 bases, with 13 bases separating them. Germline lookup yields CDR1 SGHVS and CDR2 FNYEAQ. This CDR3 is CASSLMAGSQYF. The CDR3 nucleotides read TGTGCCAGCAGCCTAATGGCGGGTTCCCAGTACTTC.

This clonotype has a count of ten or more. The rearrangement joins TRBV29-1 to TRBJ1-1; D unclear. The germline gives CDR1 SQVTM, CDR2 ANQGSEA. Trimming stripped 8 bases from V and 11 bases from J, with 18 bases between. CDR3 size: 11 residues. CDR3 in DNA: TGCAGCTCTGGTTGGGAGGGCGCGGCTTTCTTT. It translates to CSSGWEGAAFF. The full variable domain, in which reference TRBV29-1 and TRBJ1-1 provide the parts outside the CDR3, is SAVISQKPSRDICQRGTSLTIQCQVDSQVTMMFWYRQQPGQSLTLIATANQGSEATYESGFVIDKFPISRPNLTFSTLTVSNMSPEDSSIYLCSSGWEGAAFFGQGTRLTVV.